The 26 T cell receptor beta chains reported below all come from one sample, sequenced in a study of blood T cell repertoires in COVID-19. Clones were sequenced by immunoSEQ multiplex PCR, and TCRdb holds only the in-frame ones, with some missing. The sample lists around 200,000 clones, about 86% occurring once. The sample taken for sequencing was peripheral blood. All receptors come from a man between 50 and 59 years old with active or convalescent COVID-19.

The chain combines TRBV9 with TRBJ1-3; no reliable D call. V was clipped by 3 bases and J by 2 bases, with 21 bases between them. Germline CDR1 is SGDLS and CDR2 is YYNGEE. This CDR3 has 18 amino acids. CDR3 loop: CASSEGMERSSTGNTIYF. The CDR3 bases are TGTGCCAGCAGCGAGGGTATGGAGCGCTCTAGCACTGGAAACACCATATATTTT.

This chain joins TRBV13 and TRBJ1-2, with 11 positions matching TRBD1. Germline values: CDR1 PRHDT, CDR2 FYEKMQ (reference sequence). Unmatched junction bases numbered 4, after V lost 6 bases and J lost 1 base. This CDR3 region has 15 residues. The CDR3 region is CASRRTGGLNYGYTF. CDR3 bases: TGTGCCAGCAGGAGGACAGGGGGCCTTAACTATGGCTACACCTTC.

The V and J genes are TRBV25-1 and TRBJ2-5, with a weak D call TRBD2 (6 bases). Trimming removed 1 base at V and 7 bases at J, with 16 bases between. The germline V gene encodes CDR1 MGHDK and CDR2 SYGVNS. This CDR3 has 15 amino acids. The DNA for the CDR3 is TGTGCCAGCAGTGAATGGGGAACGGGGGTTAGGACCCAGTACTTC. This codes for CASSEWGTGVRTQYF.

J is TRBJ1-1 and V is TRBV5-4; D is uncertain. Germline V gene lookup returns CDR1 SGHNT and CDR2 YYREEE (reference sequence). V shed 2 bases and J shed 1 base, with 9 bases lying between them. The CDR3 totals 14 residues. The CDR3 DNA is TGTGCCAGCAGCTTCCCCAGTCAGAACACTGAAGCTTTCTTT. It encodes CASSFPSQNTEAFF.

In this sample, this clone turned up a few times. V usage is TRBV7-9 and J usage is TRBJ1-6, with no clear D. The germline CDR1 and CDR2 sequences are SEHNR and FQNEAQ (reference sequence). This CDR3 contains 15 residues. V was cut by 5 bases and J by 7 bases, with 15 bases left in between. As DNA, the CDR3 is TGTGCCAGCAGCGCTACACGCGGGCCGAATTCACCCCTCCACTTT. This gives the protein CASSATRGPNSPLHF.

CDR3 nucleotide sequence: TGTGCCTCGGGGGTGGTGAGCACTGAAGCTTTCTTT. It encodes CASGVVSTEAFF. The chain employs TRBV30 and TRBJ1-1; D possibly corresponds to TRBD1 (5 bases). CDR3 length equals 12 residues. Germline V gene sequence: CDR1 GTSNPN, CDR2 SVGIG (reference sequence). V lost 7 bases to trimming and J lost 4 bases, with 13 bases between them.

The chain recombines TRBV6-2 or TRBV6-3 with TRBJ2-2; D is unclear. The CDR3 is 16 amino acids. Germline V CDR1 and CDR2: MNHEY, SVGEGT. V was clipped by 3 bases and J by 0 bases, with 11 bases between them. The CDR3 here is CASSYSGLTNTGELFF. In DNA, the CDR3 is TGTGCCAGCAGTTATAGTGGGCTGACGAACACCGGGGAGCTGTTTTTT.

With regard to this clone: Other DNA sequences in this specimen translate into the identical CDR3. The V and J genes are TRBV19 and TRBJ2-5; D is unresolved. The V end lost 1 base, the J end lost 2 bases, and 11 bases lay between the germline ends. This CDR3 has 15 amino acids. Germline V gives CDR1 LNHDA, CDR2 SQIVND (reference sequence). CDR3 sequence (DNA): TGTGCCAGTAGTATAGCCCCAGGCTTACAAGAGACCCAGTACTTC. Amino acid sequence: CASSIAPGLQETQYF.

The CDR3 loop is CAQQMASGGQETQYF. CDR3 DNA sequence: TGTGCCCAACAGATGGCTAGCGGGGGACAAGAGACCCAGTACTTC. The gene calls are TRBV30 and TRBJ2-5; TRBD2 matches at 10 bases. The V segment lost 8 bases and the J segment 2 bases; nucleotides outside the gene matches: 11. Germline-derived CDR1 and CDR2 are GTSNPN and SVGIG (reference sequence). The CDR3 extends over 15 amino acids. Supplemented by reference TRBV30 and TRBJ2-5, the full variable domain reads SQTIHQWPATLVQPVGSPLSLECTVEGTSNPNLYWYRQAAGRGLQLLFYSVGIGQISSEVPQNLSASRPQDRQFILSSKKLLLSDSGFYLCAQQMASGGQETQYFGPGTRLLVL.

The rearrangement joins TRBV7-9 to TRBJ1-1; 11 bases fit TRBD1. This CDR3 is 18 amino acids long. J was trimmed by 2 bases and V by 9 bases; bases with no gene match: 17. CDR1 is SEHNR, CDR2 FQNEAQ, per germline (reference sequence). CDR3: CASTDGDRGLRPNTEAFF. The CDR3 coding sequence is TGTGCCAGTACGGATGGGGACAGGGGGTTGCGCCCTAACACTGAAGCTTTCTTT.

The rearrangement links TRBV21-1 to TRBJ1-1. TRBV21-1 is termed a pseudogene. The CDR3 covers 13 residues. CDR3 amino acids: CASSKMRRTEAFF. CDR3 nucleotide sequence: TGTGCCAGCAGCAAAATGAGGAGGACTGAAGCTTTCTTT.

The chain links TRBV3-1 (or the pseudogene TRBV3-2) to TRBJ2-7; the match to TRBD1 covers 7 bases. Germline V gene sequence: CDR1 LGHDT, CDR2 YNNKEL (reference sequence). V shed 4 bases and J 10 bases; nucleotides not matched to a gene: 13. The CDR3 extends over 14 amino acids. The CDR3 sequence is CASSRPSQGDSQYF. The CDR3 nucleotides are TGTGCCAGCAGCCGCCCGTCCCAGGGGGATTCCCAGTACTTC.

CDR3 region: CASSQPRAPGEETQYF. CDR3 nucleotides: TGCGCCAGCAGCCAACCCCGCGCCCCAGGGGAGGAGACCCAGTACTTC. The V gene is TRBV4-1, the J gene TRBJ2-5; D is possibly TRBD1 (6 bases). From germline, CDR1 is MGHRA and CDR2 YSYEKL. This CDR3 contains 16 residues. Trimming cost V 2 bases and J 5 bases, with 18 bases left between them.

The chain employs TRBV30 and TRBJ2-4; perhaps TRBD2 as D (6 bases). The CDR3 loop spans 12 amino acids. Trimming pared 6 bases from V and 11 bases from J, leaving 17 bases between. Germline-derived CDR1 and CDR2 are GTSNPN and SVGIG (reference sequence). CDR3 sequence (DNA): TGTGCCTGTCGGAGCGGGCCGGGAGTTCAGTACTTC. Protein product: CACRSGPGVQYF.

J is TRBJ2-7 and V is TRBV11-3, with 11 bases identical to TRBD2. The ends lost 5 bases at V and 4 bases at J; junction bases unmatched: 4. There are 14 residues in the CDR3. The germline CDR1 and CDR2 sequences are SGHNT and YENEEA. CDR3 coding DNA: TGTGCCAGCAGCCTCGGGACTAGCGGTTACGAGCAGTACTTC. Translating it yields CASSLGTSGYEQYF.

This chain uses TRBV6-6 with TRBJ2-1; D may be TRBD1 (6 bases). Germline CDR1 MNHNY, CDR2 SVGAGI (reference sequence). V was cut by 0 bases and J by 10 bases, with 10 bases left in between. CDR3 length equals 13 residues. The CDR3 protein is CASSYSQGQEQFF. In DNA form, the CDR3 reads TGTGCCAGCAGTTACTCACAGGGCCAAGAGCAGTTCTTC.

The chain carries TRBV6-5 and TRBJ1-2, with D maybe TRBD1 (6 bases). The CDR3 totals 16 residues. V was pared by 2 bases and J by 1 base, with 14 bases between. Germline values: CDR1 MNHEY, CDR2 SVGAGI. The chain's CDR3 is CASSYRAGAVNYGYTF. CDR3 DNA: TGTGCCAGCAGTTACCGGGCAGGGGCGGTTAACTATGGCTACACCTTC.

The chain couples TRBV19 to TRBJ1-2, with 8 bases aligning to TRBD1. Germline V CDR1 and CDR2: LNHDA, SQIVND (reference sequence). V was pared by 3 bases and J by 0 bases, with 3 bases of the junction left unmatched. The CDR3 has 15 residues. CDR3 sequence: CASSIGQGANYGYTF. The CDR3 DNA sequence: TGTGCCAGTAGTATTGGACAGGGAGCTAACTATGGCTACACCTTC.

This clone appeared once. In DNA, the CDR3 is TGTGCCATCAGTGAGTCTGGCGGTTTAGGAAACACCATATATTTT. Amino acid sequence: CAISESGGLGNTIYF. This chain uses TRBV10-3 with TRBJ1-3; D remains unclear. Per germline, CDR1 ENHRY and CDR2 SYGVKD. V shed 0 bases and J shed 4 bases, with 10 bases lying between them. This CDR3 spans 15 amino acids.

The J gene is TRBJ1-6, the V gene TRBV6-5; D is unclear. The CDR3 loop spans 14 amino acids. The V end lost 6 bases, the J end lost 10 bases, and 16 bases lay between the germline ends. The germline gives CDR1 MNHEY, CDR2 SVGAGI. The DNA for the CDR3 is TGTGCCAGCAGCTTCGGGTCTCCTGGGTCACCCCTCCACTTT. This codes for CASSFGSPGSPLHF.

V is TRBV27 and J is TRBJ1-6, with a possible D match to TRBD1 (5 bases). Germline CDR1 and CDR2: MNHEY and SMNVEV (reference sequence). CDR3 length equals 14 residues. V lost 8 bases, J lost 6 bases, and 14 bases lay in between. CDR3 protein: CASVPVGANSPLHF. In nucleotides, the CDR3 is TGTGCCAGCGTACCCGTAGGGGCTAATTCACCCCTCCACTTT.

This CDR3 reads CASGEQGQETQYF. The CDR3, as DNA: TGCGCCAGCGGGGAACAGGGGCAAGAGACCCAGTACTTC. The rearrangement links TRBV10-1 to TRBJ2-5; 7 bases fit TRBD1. The ends lost 8 bases at V and 2 bases at J; junction bases unmatched: 5. Looked up from germline, CDR1 is WNHNN and CDR2 is SYGVQD (reference sequence). There are 13 residues in the CDR3.

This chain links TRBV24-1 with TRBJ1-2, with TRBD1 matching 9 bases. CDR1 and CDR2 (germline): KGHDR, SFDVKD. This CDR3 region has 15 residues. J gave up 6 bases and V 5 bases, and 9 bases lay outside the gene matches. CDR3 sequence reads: CATSAPDRGLDGYTF. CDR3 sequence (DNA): TGTGCCACCAGTGCCCCGGACAGGGGACTCGATGGCTACACCTTC.

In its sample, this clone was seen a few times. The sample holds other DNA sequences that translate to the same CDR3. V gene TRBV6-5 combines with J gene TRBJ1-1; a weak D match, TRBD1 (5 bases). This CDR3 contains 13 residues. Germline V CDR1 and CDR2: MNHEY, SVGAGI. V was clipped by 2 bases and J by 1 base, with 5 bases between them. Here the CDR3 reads CASSYRGNTEAFF. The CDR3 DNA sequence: TGTGCCAGCAGTTACAGGGGGAACACTGAAGCTTTCTTT.

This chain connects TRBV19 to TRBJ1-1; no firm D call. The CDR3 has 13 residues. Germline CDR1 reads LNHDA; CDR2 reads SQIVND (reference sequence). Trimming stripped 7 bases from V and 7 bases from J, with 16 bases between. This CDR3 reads CASTGTRVVEAFF. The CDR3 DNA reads TGTGCCAGTACGGGCACGAGGGTAGTTGAAGCTTTCTTT.

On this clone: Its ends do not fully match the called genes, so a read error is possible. CDR3 region: CASSEAGTAQETQYF. In DNA form, the CDR3 reads TGTGCCAGCAGCGAAGCCGGGACAGCACAAGAGACCCAGTACTTC. This chain joins TRBV6-1 and TRBJ2-5; 7 bases map to TRBD1. The CDR3 extends over 15 amino acids. Germline V gene data show CDR1 as MNHNS and CDR2 as SASEGT.